Many counts were recorded for the clone carrying this T cell receptor beta chain. This specimen comes from a study of regulatory T cells in long-lasting Graves disease. Looking at the study overall: The criterion for persistent Graves' disease was over 5 years of antithyroid drugs with positive TSH receptor antibodies.

The time point denotes: persistent/refractory GD, antithyroid drugs over 5 years with positive TRAb. RNA from PBMCs was the source of the TCR library. Arm-PCR of CDR3 regions and iRepertoire HTBI primers were the basis on which TCR beta libraries were built. MiXCR, applied by TCRdb to the multiplex PCR reads, yields one record per CDR3 protein. The sample gives a few hundred thousand distinct CDR3 sequences, approximately 23% of which show up once; approximately 27% is in the top ten. The CDR3 is 15 residues long. The V end was cut by 4 bases, the J end by 2 bases, with 15 bases between. The germline V gene has CDR1 SNHLY and CDR2 FYNNEI.

The clonotype was recovered from a woman in her thirties or forties with Graves disease. The J gene is TRBJ2-7, the V gene TRBV2; D may be TRBD2 (5 bases). The sequencing used peripheral blood mononuclear cells (PBMCs), collected when the disease was refractory, from a patient treated with antithyroid drugs. The CDR3 DNA reads TGTGCCAGCAGTGCCCTCCGTCGGGGTACCTACGAGCAGTACTTC. Translated, it gives CASSALRRGTYEQYF.